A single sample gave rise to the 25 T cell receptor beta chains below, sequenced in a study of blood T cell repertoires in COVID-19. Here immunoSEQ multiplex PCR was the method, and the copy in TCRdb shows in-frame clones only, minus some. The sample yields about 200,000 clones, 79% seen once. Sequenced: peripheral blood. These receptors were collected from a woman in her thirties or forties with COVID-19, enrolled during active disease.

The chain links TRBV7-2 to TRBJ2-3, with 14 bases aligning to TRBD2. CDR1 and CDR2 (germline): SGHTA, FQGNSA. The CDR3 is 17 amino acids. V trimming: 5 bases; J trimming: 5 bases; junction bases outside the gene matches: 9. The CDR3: CASSKTGLAGVGDTQYF. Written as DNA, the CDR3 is TGTGCCAGCAGCAAAACGGGACTAGCGGGAGTGGGAGATACGCAGTATTTT.

CDR3: CASSRQGAGELFF. As DNA, the CDR3 is TGTGCCAGCAGCCGACAGGGGGCCGGGGAGCTGTTTTTT. The chain is built from TRBV9 and TRBJ2-2; 9 positions match TRBD1. V lost 4 bases, J lost 6 bases, and 1 base stayed unmatched. CDR1 and CDR2 (germline): SGDLS, YYNGEE. The CDR3 has 13 amino acids.

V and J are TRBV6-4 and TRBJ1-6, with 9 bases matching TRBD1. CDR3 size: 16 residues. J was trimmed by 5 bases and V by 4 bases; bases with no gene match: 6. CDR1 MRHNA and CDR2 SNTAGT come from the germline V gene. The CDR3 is CASSVSGTGNNSPLHF. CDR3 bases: TGTGCCAGCAGTGTTTCCGGGACAGGGAATAATTCACCCCTCCACTTT.

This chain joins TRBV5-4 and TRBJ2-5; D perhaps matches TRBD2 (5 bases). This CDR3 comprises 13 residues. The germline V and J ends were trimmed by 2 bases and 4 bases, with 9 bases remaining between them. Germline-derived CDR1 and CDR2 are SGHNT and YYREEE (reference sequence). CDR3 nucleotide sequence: TGTGCCAGCAGCTTCTACAGCGGAGAGACCCAGTACTTC. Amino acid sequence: CASSFYSGETQYF.

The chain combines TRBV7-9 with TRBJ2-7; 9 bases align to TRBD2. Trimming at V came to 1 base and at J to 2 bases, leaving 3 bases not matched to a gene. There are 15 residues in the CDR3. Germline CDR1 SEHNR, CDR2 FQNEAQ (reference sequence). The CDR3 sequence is CASSLVGGGAYEQYF. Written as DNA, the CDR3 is TGTGCCAGCAGCTTAGTGGGCGGGGGGGCCTACGAGCAGTACTTC.

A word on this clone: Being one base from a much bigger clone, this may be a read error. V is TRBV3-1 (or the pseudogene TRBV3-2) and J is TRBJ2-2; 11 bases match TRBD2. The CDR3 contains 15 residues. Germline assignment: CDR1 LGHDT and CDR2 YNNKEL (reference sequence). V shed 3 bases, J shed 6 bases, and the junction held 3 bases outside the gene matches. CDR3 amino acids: CASSQGSGGAGELFF. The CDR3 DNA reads TGTGCCAGCAGCCAGGGTAGCGGGGGGGCCGGGGAGCTGTTTTTT.

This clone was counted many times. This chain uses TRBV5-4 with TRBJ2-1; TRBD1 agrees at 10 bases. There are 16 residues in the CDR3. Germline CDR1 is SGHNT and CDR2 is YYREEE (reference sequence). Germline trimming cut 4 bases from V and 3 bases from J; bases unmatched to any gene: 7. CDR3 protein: CASSPEWTGGYNEQFF. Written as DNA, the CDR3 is TGTGCCAGCAGCCCTGAATGGACAGGGGGCTACAATGAGCAGTTCTTC.

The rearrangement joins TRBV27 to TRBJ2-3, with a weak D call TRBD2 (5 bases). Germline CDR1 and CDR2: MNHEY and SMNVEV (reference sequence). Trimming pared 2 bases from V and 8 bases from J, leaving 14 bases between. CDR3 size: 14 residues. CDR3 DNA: TGTGCCAGCAGTTTAGTAATGGTTGGGAGTACGCAGTATTTT. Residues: CASSLVMVGSTQYF.

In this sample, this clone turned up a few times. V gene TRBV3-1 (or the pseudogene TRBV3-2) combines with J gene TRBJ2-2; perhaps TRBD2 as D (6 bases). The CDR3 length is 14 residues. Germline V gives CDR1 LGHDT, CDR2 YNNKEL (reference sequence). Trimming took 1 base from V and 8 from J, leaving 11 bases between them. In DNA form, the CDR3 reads TGTGCCAGCAGCCAAGGGACTATTGGTGGGGAGCTGTTTTTT. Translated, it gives CASSQGTIGGELFF.

CDR3 protein: CASSASPGVNEQFF. The CDR3 DNA is TGTGCCAGCAGTGCGTCCCCAGGGGTTAATGAGCAGTTCTTC. This chain connects TRBV6-4 to TRBJ2-1; possibly TRBD1 for D (6 bases). V gave up 4 bases and J gave up 7 bases, with 14 bases separating them. The CDR3 spans 14 residues. In germline, CDR1 is MRHNA, CDR2 SNTAGT.

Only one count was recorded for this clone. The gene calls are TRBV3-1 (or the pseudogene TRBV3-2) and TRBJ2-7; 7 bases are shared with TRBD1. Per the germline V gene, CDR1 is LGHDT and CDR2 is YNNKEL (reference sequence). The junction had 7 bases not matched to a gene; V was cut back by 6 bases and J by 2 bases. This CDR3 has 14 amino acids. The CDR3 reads CASSLSGQAYEQYF. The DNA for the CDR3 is TGTGCCAGCAGTCTTAGTGGACAGGCCTACGAGCAGTACTTC.

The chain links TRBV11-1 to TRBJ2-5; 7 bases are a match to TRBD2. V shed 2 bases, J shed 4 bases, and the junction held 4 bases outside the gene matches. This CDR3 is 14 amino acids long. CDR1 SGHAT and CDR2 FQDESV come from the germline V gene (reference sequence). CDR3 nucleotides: TGTGCCAGCAGCTTACGGCGACTAGCAGAGACCCAGTACTTC. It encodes CASSLRRLAETQYF.

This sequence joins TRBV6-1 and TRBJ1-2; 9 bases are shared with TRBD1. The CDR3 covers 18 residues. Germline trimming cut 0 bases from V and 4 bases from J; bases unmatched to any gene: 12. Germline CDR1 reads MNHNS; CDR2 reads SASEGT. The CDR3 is CASSEALQGQGASYGYTF. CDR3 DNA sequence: TGTGCCAGCAGTGAAGCGCTTCAGGGACAGGGAGCTAGCTATGGCTACACCTTC.

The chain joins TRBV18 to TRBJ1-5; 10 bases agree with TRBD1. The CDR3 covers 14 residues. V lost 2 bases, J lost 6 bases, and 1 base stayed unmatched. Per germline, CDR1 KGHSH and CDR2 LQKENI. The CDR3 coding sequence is TGTGCCAGCTCACCAGGGACAGGGGTTCAGCCCCAGCATTTT. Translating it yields CASSPGTGVQPQHF.

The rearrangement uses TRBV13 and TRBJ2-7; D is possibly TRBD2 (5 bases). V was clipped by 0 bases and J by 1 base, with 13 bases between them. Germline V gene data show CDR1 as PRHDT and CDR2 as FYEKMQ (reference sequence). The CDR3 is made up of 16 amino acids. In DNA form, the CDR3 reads TGTGCCAGCAGCTTAGGCCCCGGAGGCCCATCCTACGAGCAGTACTTC. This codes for CASSLGPGGPSYEQYF.

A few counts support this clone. The CDR3 nucleotides are TGTGCCAGCAGCGAACAACAGGGTGGGTATGGCTACACCTTC. Amino acid sequence: CASSEQQGGYGYTF. The V and J genes are TRBV9 and TRBJ1-2; maybe TRBD1 (6 bases). In germline, CDR1 is SGDLS, CDR2 YYNGEE. The CDR3 covers 14 residues. Trimming left V 3 bases short and J 5 bases short, with 14 bases between.

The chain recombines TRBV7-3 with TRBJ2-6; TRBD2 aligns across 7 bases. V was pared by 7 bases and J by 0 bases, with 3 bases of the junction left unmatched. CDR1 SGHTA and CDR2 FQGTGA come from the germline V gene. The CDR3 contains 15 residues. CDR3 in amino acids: CASNPGGSGANVLTF. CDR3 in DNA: TGTGCCAGCAATCCGGGAGGCTCTGGGGCCAACGTCCTGACTTTC.

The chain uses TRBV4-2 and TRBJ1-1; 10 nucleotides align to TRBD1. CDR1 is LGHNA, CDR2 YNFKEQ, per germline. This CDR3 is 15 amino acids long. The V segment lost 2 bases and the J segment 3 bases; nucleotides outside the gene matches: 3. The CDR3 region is CASSQRQGADTEAFF. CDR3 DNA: TGTGCCAGCAGCCAAAGACAGGGGGCCGACACTGAAGCTTTCTTT.

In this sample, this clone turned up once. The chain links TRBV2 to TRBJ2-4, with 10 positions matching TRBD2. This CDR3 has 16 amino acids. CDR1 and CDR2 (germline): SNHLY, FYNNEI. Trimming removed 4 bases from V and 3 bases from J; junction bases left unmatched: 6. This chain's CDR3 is CASSVRTSGIKNIQYF. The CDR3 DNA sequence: TGTGCCAGCAGTGTCCGGACTAGCGGAATCAAAAACATTCAGTACTTC.

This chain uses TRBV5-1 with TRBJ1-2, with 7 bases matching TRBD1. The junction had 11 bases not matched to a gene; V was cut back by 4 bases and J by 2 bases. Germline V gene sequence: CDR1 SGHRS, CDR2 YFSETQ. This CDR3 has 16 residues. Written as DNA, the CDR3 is TGCGCCAGCAGCCCGCTTTCGATACAGGGGAACTATGGCTACACCTTC. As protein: CASSPLSIQGNYGYTF.

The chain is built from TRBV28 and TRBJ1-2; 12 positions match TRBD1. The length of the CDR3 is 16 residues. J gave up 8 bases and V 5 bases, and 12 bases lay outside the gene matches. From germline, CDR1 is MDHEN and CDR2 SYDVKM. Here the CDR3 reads CASSPQPGQGARGYTF. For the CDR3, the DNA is TGTGCCAGCAGTCCCCAGCCGGGACAGGGGGCGCGGGGCTACACCTTC.

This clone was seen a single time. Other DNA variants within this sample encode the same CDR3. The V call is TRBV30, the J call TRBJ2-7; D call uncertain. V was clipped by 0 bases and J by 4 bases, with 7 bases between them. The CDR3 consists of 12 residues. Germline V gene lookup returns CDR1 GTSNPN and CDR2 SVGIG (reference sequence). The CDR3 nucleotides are TGTGCCTGGAGTGTACGAGGATACGAGCAGTACTTC. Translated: CAWSVRGYEQYF. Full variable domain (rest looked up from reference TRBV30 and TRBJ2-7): SQTIHQWPATLVQPVGSPLSLECTVEGTSNPNLYWYRQAAGRGLQLLFYSVGIGQISSEVPQNLSASRPQDRQFILSSKKLLLSDSGFYLCAWSVRGYEQYFGPGTRLTVT.

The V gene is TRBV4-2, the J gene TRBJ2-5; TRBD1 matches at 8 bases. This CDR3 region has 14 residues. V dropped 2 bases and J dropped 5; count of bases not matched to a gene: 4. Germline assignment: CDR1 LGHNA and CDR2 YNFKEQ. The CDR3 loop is CASSQSGGVETQYF. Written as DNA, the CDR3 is TGTGCCAGCAGCCAATCAGGGGGCGTGGAGACCCAGTACTTC.

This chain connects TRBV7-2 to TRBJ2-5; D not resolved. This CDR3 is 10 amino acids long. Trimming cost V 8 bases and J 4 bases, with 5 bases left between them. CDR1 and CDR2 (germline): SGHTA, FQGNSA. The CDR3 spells CASYGETQYF. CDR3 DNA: TGTGCCAGCTACGGAGAGACCCAGTACTTC.

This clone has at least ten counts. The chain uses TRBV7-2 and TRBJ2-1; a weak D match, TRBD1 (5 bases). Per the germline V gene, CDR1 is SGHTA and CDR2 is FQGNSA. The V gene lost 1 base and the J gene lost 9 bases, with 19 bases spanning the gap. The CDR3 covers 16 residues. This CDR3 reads CASSLGWSQEGAEQFF. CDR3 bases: TGTGCCAGCAGCTTAGGCTGGAGCCAAGAAGGGGCTGAGCAGTTCTTC.